This T cell receptor (beta chain) emerged from a study of T cell repertoires in ileal Crohn's disease. Findings and limits, study-wide: Endoscopic recurrence occurred in every patient whose clonality exceeded 26.8%.

Germline lookup yields CDR1 MGHRA and CDR2 YSYEKL. The ends lost 0 bases at V and 0 bases at J; junction bases unmatched: 5. The CDR3 is 18 residues long. Surgical specimens yielded lamina propria lymphocytes, which were density-gradient separated and then sorted. This clone was seen only once. Antigen specificity is unknown. Method: immunoSEQ multiplex PCR; TCRdb's copy keeps in-frame clones and lacks some. This sample has 2,500 to 3,000 clones, with 80% to 95% found just once. The sequencing input was CD4+ T cells sorted from the ileum. The chain couples TRBV4-1 to TRBJ2-1; 10 nucleotides match TRBD2. This clonotype was sampled from an adult with Crohn's disease. As DNA, the CDR3 is TGCGCCAGCAGCCAAGATGGTGGACTAGCGGCCTCCTACAATGAGCAGTTCTTC. Amino acids: CASSQDGGLAASYNEQFF.